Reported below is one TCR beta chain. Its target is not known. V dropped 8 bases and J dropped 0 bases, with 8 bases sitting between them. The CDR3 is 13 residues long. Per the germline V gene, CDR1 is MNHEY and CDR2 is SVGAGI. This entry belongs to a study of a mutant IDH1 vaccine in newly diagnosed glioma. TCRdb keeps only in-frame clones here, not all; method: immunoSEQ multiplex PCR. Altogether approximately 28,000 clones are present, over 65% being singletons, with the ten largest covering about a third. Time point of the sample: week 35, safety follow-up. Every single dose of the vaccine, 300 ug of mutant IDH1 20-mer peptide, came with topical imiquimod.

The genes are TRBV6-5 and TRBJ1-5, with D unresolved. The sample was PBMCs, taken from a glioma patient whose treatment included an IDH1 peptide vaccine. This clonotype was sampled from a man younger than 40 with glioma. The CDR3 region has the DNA TGTGCCAGCTCGGGTTATAGCAATCAGCCCCAGCATTTT. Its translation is CASSGYSNQPQHF.